Each of the 25 T cell receptor beta chains below was sequenced from the same sample in a study of early T cells in non-severe SARS-CoV-2 infection. TCRdb passed the 5' RACE reads through MiXCR, listing each CDR3 protein once. The sample includes tens of thousands of distinct CDR3 sequences, less than 5% of them seen just once. The sample was whole blood. These receptors were obtained from an adult who was a healthcare worker with PCR-confirmed SARS-CoV-2 infection or an uninfected control (not recorded which).

This clonotype was recorded a few times. CDR3 DNA sequence: TGTGCCAGCAAGGAAAGGCACGAAACCTACGAGCAGTACTTC. Residues: CASKERHETYEQYF. The chain has TRBV6-5 and TRBJ2-7; D gene ambiguous. The CDR3 extends over 14 amino acids. In germline, CDR1 is MNHEY, CDR2 SVGAGI. The ends were cut back, 7 bases at V and 2 bases at J, with 15 bases in the middle.

This clonotype was recorded at least ten times. The rearrangement links TRBV28 to TRBJ2-6; TRBD1 agrees at 8 bases. The CDR3 sequence is 15 residues long. After removal of 4 bases from V and 2 bases from J, the junction contained 1 base not matched to a gene. CDR1 and CDR2 from the germline V gene are MDHEN and SYDVKM. The CDR3 here is CASSSGGAGANVLTF. Here the CDR3 DNA reads TGTGCCAGCAGTTCAGGGGGCGCTGGGGCCAACGTCCTGACTTTC.

This clonotype was seen a handful of times. This rearrangement joins TRBV29-1 to TRBJ2-6; the match to TRBD1 covers 8 bases. Germline CDR1 and CDR2: SQVTM and ANQGSEA. The CDR3 is made up of 17 amino acids. V lost 6 bases and J lost 1; bases outside the gene matches: 11. CDR3 region: CSVLARTGLSGANVLTF. The CDR3, as DNA: TGCAGCGTACTAGCCAGGACAGGGTTGTCTGGGGCCAACGTCCTGACTTTC.

This clonotype was recorded many times. The V and J genes are TRBV7-3 and TRBJ1-1; perhaps TRBD1 as D (6 bases). CDR1 SGHTA and CDR2 FQGTGA come from the germline V gene. The CDR3 is made up of 15 amino acids. Trimming stripped 0 bases from V and 8 bases from J, with 16 bases between. CDR3 in DNA: TGTGCCAGCAGCTTAACAGGAGGTCGGGGGCGCGAAGCTTTCTTT. Protein: CASSLTGGRGREAFF.

This clonotype was observed at least ten times. J is TRBJ2-1 and V is TRBV3-1; 7 bases are shared with TRBD2. Germline V gene data show CDR1 as LGHDT and CDR2 as YNNKEL (reference sequence). The ends lost 1 base at V and 5 bases at J; junction bases unmatched: 8. This CDR3 is 16 amino acids long. Written as DNA, the CDR3 is TGTGCCAGCAGCCAAGTTGGAGCGGGACCTAACAATGAGCAGTTCTTC. Residues: CASSQVGAGPNNEQFF.

Ten or more counts support this clonotype. The chain uses TRBV6-5 and TRBJ1-5; no firm D call. The CDR3 runs 14 residues. V was pared by 0 bases and J by 4 bases, with 7 bases between. The germline CDR1 and CDR2 sequences are MNHEY and SVGAGI. Here the CDR3 reads CASSYSRENQPQHF. CDR3 bases: TGTGCCAGCAGTTACTCGAGAGAGAATCAGCCCCAGCATTTT.

This clonotype occurred many times. The gene calls are TRBV14 and TRBJ2-2; 7 bases agree with TRBD2. The CDR3 spans 16 residues. The germline V gene has CDR1 SGHDN and CDR2 FVKESK. After removal of 4 bases from V and 5 bases from J, the junction contained 10 bases not matched to a gene. DNA of the CDR3: TGTGCCAGCAGCCCCCTACGTAGCGGGTCGACCGGGGAGCTGTTTTTT. Amino acid sequence: CASSPLRSGSTGELFF.

This clonotype was picked up many times. The chain employs TRBV19 and TRBJ2-1; tentatively, D is TRBD2 (7 bases). Germline V gives CDR1 LNHDA, CDR2 SQIVND (reference sequence). The CDR3 spans 15 residues. V was pared by 9 bases and J by 1 base, with 16 bases between. DNA for the CDR3: TGTGCCAGCCGAGGGGGGGGGCAATCCTACAATGAGCAGTTCTTC. It encodes CASRGGGQSYNEQFF.

This clonotype was observed many times. The V gene is TRBV15, the J gene TRBJ1-1, with 9 bases fitting TRBD1. The ends lost 0 bases at V and 5 bases at J; junction bases unmatched: 7. In germline, CDR1 is LNHNV, CDR2 YYDKDF (reference sequence). This CDR3 is built from 16 residues. Here the CDR3 DNA reads TGTGCCACCAGCAGAGAACCCGACAGGGGGAGGACTGAAGCTTTCTTT. As protein: CATSREPDRGRTEAFF.

The chain links TRBV21-1 to TRBJ2-5; the listed D gene, TRBD1, was not tested against the DNA. TRBV21-1 is labeled a pseudogene. The CDR3 is 17 amino acids. The CDR3 region has the DNA TGTGCCAGCAGCATCCTCTCCTGGACAGGGGGTAAAGAGACCCAGTACTTC. Translating gives CASSILSWTGGKETQYF.

Many counts were recorded for this clonotype. The chain joins TRBV7-2 to TRBJ1-2, with D unclear. Germline CDR1 SGHTA, CDR2 FQGNSA. There are 14 residues in the CDR3. With 2 bases removed from V and 0 bases from J, the gap between germline ends came to 7 bases. The CDR3 nucleotides are TGTGCCAGCAGCTTAAGTCAGGCTAACTATGGCTACACCTTC. Translation: CASSLSQANYGYTF. Full variable domain (rest looked up from reference TRBV7-2 and TRBJ1-2): GAGVSQSPSNKVTEKGKDVELRCDPISGHTALYWYRQSLGQGLEFLIYFQGNSAPDKSGLPSDRFSAERTGGSVSTLTIQRTQQEDSAVYLCASSLSQANYGYTFGSGTRLTVV.

This clonotype was counted ten times or more. The genes are TRBV5-4 and TRBJ2-3; 15 bases align to TRBD2. The CDR3 length is 17 residues. Germline lookup yields CDR1 SGHNT and CDR2 YYREEE (reference sequence). The ends lost 5 bases at V and 6 bases at J; junction bases unmatched: 10. As DNA, the CDR3 is TGTGCCAGCAGTTCAGCCAGGACTAGCGGGAGGGCGGATACGCAGTATTTT. It specifies CASSSARTSGRADTQYF.

There are many counts of this clonotype. The chain recombines TRBV5-1 with TRBJ1-4; 7 nucleotides match TRBD1. The germline V gene has CDR1 SGHRS and CDR2 YFSETQ. The length of the CDR3 is 15 residues. Trimming cost V 5 bases and J 7 bases; bases outside gene matches: 11. CDR3 DNA: TGCGCCAGCAGTTCCGGACAGGCTCTTGGTGAAAAACTGTTTTTT. This gives the protein CASSSGQALGEKLFF.

This clonotype was recorded a few times. V gene TRBV7-2 combines with J gene TRBJ2-1, with 13 bases fitting TRBD2. From germline, CDR1 is SGHTA and CDR2 FQGNSA. J gave up 8 bases and V 0 bases, and 4 bases lay outside the gene matches. The CDR3 is made up of 16 amino acids. The CDR3 DNA sequence: TGTGCCAGCAGCTTAGCCCAACTAGCGGGGGGGCATGAGCAGTTCTTC. Protein: CASSLAQLAGGHEQFF.

This clonotype has ten or more counts. This rearrangement joins TRBV6-5 to TRBJ1-4, with TRBD1 as a possible D gene (6 bases). The CDR3 loop spans 15 amino acids. Germline V lookup: CDR1 MNHEY, CDR2 SVGAGI. V lost 0 bases, J lost 7 bases, and 12 bases lay in between. The CDR3 DNA reads TGTGCCAGCAGTTACTCGTGGGGGGCTGGTGAAAAACTGTTTTTT. Protein: CASSYSWGAGEKLFF.

This rearrangement joins TRBV7-7 to TRBJ2-2, with D unresolved. This CDR3 is 14 amino acids long. The ends were cut back, 1 base at V and 2 bases at J, with 5 bases in the middle. CDR1 is SSHAT and CDR2 is FNYEAQ in the germline V gene (reference sequence). The CDR3: CASSLDLNTGELFF. The CDR3 DNA is TGTGCCAGCAGCTTAGACTTAAACACCGGGGAGCTGTTTTTT.

This clonotype has ten or more counts. The chain uses TRBV5-4 and TRBJ2-3, with a possible D match to TRBD2 (7 bases). V was clipped by 6 bases and J by 0 bases, with 20 bases between them. Germline V CDR1 and CDR2: SGHNT, YYREEE (reference sequence). This CDR3 is 17 amino acids long. CDR3: CASTPLQGGRSTDTQYF. CDR3 coding DNA: TGTGCCAGCACCCCCCTACAGGGAGGGCGAAGCACAGATACGCAGTATTTT.

The DNA of the CDR3 is TGTGCCAGCAGCCAAGGGCCCCCCTACAATGAGCAGTTCTTC. Protein: CASSQGPPYNEQFF. This chain uses TRBV3-1 with TRBJ2-1, with D unclear. This CDR3 contains 14 residues. Trimming shortened V by 1 base and J by 2 bases, and 6 bases separated the two germline ends. Germline V gene data show CDR1 as LGHDT and CDR2 as YNNKEL (reference sequence).

V usage is TRBV11-2 and J usage is TRBJ2-5, with D uncertain. The germline CDR1 and CDR2 sequences are SGHAT and FQNNGV. The CDR3 has 15 amino acids. V was pared by 1 base and J by 5 bases, with 14 bases between. CDR3 in amino acids: CASSLAAGNRETQYF. In nucleotides, the CDR3 is TGTGCCAGCAGCTTAGCAGCAGGAAATCGGGAGACCCAGTACTTC.

This chain uses TRBV19 with TRBJ1-2, with a possible D match to TRBD1 (6 bases). The CDR3 runs to 14 residues. Germline CDR1 reads LNHDA; CDR2 reads SQIVND (reference sequence). V lost 3 bases and J lost 10, with 18 bases in between. DNA for the CDR3: TGTGCCAGTAGTATCCCGGCCCAGGGGAGGAACTACACCTTC. This gives the protein CASSIPAQGRNYTF.

This clonotype came up many times. The J gene is TRBJ2-1, the V gene TRBV20-1; D uncertain. V was pared by 2 bases and J by 0 bases, with 8 bases between. This CDR3 contains 14 residues. CDR1 and CDR2 from the germline V gene are DFQATT and SNEGSKA (reference sequence). DNA of the CDR3: TGCAGTGCTAGATCGGCAGGCTCCTACAATGAGCAGTTCTTC. It yields the protein CSARSAGSYNEQFF.

The rearrangement joins TRBV24-1 to TRBJ2-5; the match to TRBD1 covers 7 bases. Germline-derived CDR1 and CDR2 are KGHDR and SFDVKD. The trim removed 4 bases at V and 4 bases at J, leaving 14 bases unmatched. This CDR3 region has 17 residues. The CDR3 loop is CATSDPRDSHRTETQYF. DNA for the CDR3: TGTGCCACCAGTGACCCCCGGGACAGTCATCGAACAGAGACCCAGTACTTC.

This clonotype appeared a single time. V gene TRBV11-3 combines with J gene TRBJ2-1, with a possible D match to TRBD2 (5 bases). Trimming took 4 bases from V and 9 from J, leaving 7 bases between them. This CDR3 has 11 residues. From germline, CDR1 is SGHNT and CDR2 YENEEA. Here the CDR3 reads CASSSAGEQFF. CDR3 in DNA: TGTGCCAGCAGCTCTGCGGGTGAGCAGTTCTTC.

The gene calls are TRBV29-1 and TRBJ2-7; D gene ambiguous. Germline CDR1 reads SQVTM; CDR2 reads ANQGSEA. Trimming pared 6 bases from V and 3 bases from J, leaving 12 bases between. This CDR3 has 12 amino acids. The CDR3 sequence: CSVATQDYEQYF. The CDR3 DNA is TGCAGCGTGGCGACGCAGGACTACGAGCAGTACTTC.

This clonotype came up many times. The J gene is TRBJ2-3, the V gene TRBV24-1, with 12 bases that match TRBD2. V lost 4 bases and J lost 5; bases outside the gene matches: 9. This CDR3 is 17 amino acids long. Germline values: CDR1 KGHDR, CDR2 SFDVKD. In DNA, the CDR3 is TGTGCCACCAGTGACGTACTCGAGACTAGCGGGAGAGATACGCAGTATTTT. It translates to CATSDVLETSGRDTQYF.